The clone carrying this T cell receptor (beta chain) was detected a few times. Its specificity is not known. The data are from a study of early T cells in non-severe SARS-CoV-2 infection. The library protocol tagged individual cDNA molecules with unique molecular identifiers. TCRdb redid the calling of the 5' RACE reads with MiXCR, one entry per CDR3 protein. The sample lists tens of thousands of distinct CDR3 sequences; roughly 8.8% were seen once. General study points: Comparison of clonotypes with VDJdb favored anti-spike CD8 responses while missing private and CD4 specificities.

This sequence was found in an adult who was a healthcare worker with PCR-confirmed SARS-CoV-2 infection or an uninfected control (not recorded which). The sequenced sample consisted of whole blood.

CDR3 sequence reads: CASSLGQANQPQHF. The CDR3 coding sequence is TGTGCCAGCAGCTTGGGACAGGCTAATCAGCCCCAGCATTTT. The chain is built from TRBV2 and TRBJ1-5; 8 positions agree with TRBD1. The CDR3 sequence is 14 residues long. With 6 bases clipped from V and 4 bases from J, the junction kept 5 bases outside the gene matches. Germline assignment: CDR1 SNHLY and CDR2 FYNNEI.